A selection of T cell receptor beta chains follows, all from one sample in a study of T cells in localized non-small cell lung cancer. Data came from immunoSEQ multiplex PCR; TCRdb stores just in-frame clones and leaves some out. The sample shows tens of thousands of clones, around four fifths of them seen only once. Sequences were derived from peripheral blood, sampled before any cancer treatment. All receptors derive from a female donor over 55 with stage II squamous cell lung carcinoma. Both conserved end residues are part of each CDR3. The D gene is left open where the match is weak. Clone size, where shown, is once, few, many, or a class for clones that have expanded.

J gene: TRBJ1-1; D gene: -; clone size: -; V gene: TRBV4-1; CDR3 protein: CASSQDPSENTEAFF; CDR3 DNA: TGCGCCAGCAGCCAAGACCCTTCAGAAAACACTGAAGCTTTCTTT
J gene: TRBJ2-5; D gene: -; clone size: -; V gene: TRBV9; CDR3 protein: CASSVGGETQYF; CDR3 DNA: TGTGCCAGCAGCGTAGGGGGGGAGACCCAGTACTTC
J gene: TRBJ2-2; D gene: TRBD2; clone size: once; V gene: TRBV7-2; CDR3 protein: CASSPTSGSTGELFF; CDR3 DNA: TGTGCCAGCAGCCCAACTAGCGGAAGCACCGGGGAGCTGTTTTTT
J gene: TRBJ1-1; D gene: -; clone size: -; V gene: TRBV9; CDR3 protein: CASSVRQGGTEAFF; CDR3 DNA: TGTGCCAGCAGCGTTAGGCAGGGAGGTACTGAAGCTTTCTTT
J gene: TRBJ1-2; D gene: TRBD1; clone size: -; V gene: TRBV5-1; CDR3 protein: CASSPPRDSLYGYTF; CDR3 DNA: TGCGCCAGCAGCCCCCCCCGGGACAGCTTGTATGGCTACACCTTC
J gene: TRBJ1-6; D gene: TRBD1; clone size: -; V gene: TRBV7-3; CDR3 protein: CASSSTGGQDSPLHF; CDR3 DNA: TGTGCCAGCAGCTCGACAGGGGGCCAAGATTCACCCCTCCACTTT
J gene: TRBJ2-3; D gene: -; clone size: -; V gene: TRBV5-6; CDR3 protein: CASSPLGAESTDTQYF; CDR3 DNA: TGTGCCAGCAGCCCCTTGGGAGCGGAGAGCACAGATACGCAGTATTTT
J gene: TRBJ2-2; D gene: -; clone size: -; V gene: TRBV27; CDR3 protein: CASSLGLPSSHYTGELFF; CDR3 DNA: TGTGCCAGCAGTTTAGGGCTGCCCTCATCCCACTACACCGGGGAGCTGTTTTTT
J gene: TRBJ2-5; D gene: -; clone size: few; V gene: TRBV4-1; CDR3 protein: CASSLSGPMTSETQYF; CDR3 DNA: TGCGCCAGCAGCCTCTCCGGGCCCATGACCTCGGAGACCCAGTACTTC
J gene: TRBJ1-1; D gene: -; clone size: -; V gene: TRBV25-1; CDR3 protein: CASSVYTEAFF; CDR3 DNA: TGTGCCAGCAGTGTATATACCGAAGCTTTCTTT
J gene: TRBJ2-3; D gene: TRBD2; clone size: -; V gene: TRBV2; CDR3 protein: CASDSGTSGGYDTQYF; CDR3 DNA: TGTGCCAGCGATTCCGGGACTAGCGGGGGGTACGATACGCAGTATTTT
J gene: TRBJ2-3; D gene: -; clone size: -; V gene: TRBV9; CDR3 protein: CASSVGSAATSTDTQYF; CDR3 DNA: TGTGCCAGCAGCGTAGGTTCGGCAGCCACTAGCACAGATACGCAGTATTTT
J gene: TRBJ1-1; D gene: -; clone size: -; V gene: TRBV11-1; CDR3 protein: CASSKTSANTEAFF; CDR3 DNA: TGTGCCAGCAGCAAGACCTCAGCGAACACTGAAGCTTTCTTT
J gene: TRBJ2-5; D gene: TRBD2; clone size: -; V gene: TRBV7-2; CDR3 protein: CASSLGAGETQYF; CDR3 DNA: TGTGCCAGCAGCTTAGGAGCGGGGGAGACCCAGTACTTC
J gene: TRBJ2-4; D gene: -; clone size: -; V gene: TRBV30; CDR3 protein: CAWSPGVAKNIQYF; CDR3 DNA: TGTGCCTGGAGTCCGGGGGTCGCCAAAAACATTCAGTACTTC
J gene: TRBJ2-3; D gene: -; clone size: once; V gene: TRBV7-2; CDR3 protein: CASSRRDGGLTDTQYF; CDR3 DNA: TGTGCCAGCAGCAGACGAGACGGTGGGTTGACGGATACGCAGTATTTT
J gene: TRBJ2-1; D gene: -; clone size: -; V gene: TRBV7-2; CDR3 protein: CASSLQGLEEQFF; CDR3 DNA: TGTGCCAGCAGCTTGCAGGGGTTAGAGGAGCAGTTCTTC
J gene: TRBJ1-5; D gene: -; clone size: -; V gene: TRBV10-3; CDR3 protein: CAISESRGLGNQPQHF; CDR3 DNA: TGTGCCATCAGTGAGTCGAGAGGGTTAGGTAATCAGCCCCAGCATTTT
J gene: TRBJ1-1; D gene: -; clone size: once; V gene: TRBV5-1; CDR3 protein: CASSLDGVGTEAFF; CDR3 DNA: TGCGCCAGCAGCTTGGACGGGGTAGGCACTGAAGCTTTCTTT
J gene: TRBJ2-1; D gene: -; clone size: -; V gene: TRBV7-9; CDR3 protein: CASSLTGGSYNEQFF; CDR3 DNA: TGTGCCAGCAGCCTGACCGGGGGATCCTACAATGAGCAGTTCTTC
J gene: TRBJ2-7; D gene: -; clone size: -; V gene: TRBV6-6; CDR3 protein: CASFGATYEQYF; CDR3 DNA: TGTGCCAGCTTCGGGGCGACCTACGAGCAGTACTTC
J gene: TRBJ1-5; D gene: -; clone size: -; V gene: TRBV6-6; CDR3 protein: CASRGEGVVNQPQHF; CDR3 DNA: TGTGCCAGCAGGGGGGAAGGGGTTGTTAATCAGCCCCAGCATTTT
J gene: TRBJ1-1; D gene: -; clone size: -; V gene: TRBV7-9; CDR3 protein: CASSSSRAPSTEAFF; CDR3 DNA: TGTGCCAGCAGCTCGAGCAGGGCCCCCTCCACTGAAGCTTTCTTT
J gene: TRBJ2-1; D gene: -; clone size: -; V gene: TRBV4-2; CDR3 protein: CASSPEYHEYNEQFF; CDR3 DNA: TGTGCCAGCAGCCCCGAGTACCACGAATACAATGAGCAGTTCTTC
J gene: TRBJ1-4; D gene: -; clone size: -; V gene: TRBV5-1; CDR3 protein: CASSPDSSNEKLFF; CDR3 DNA: TGCGCCAGCAGCCCGGACAGCTCGAATGAAAAACTGTTTTTT
J gene: TRBJ2-7; D gene: TRBD2; clone size: -; V gene: TRBV5-1; CDR3 protein: CASSLGGLGLAMEQYF; CDR3 DNA: TGCGCCAGCAGCTTGGGGGGACTGGGACTAGCAATGGAGCAGTACTTC